This T cell receptor beta chain was observed in a study of T cell responses to AZD1222 COVID-19 vaccine. Study-level results: Most donors were white British, females outnumbered males, and clonal diversity was possibly underestimated.

CDR1 is SGHTA and CDR2 is FQGNSA in the germline V gene. Trimming cost V 3 bases and J 0 bases; bases outside gene matches: 3. This CDR3 comprises 15 residues. This clone was counted a single time. Its matching antigen is unknown. Doses given second, at about 4 or about 12 weeks, were pooled. Sequencing used immunoSEQ multiplex PCR; TCRdb keeps in-frame clones, though not all of them. In the table there are around 180,000 clones, approximately 94% of which are singletons. The rearrangement links TRBV7-2 to TRBJ2-7; 9 bases fit TRBD2. The receptor's source is an adult who received the AZD1222 COVID-19 vaccine. The input for sequencing was peripheral blood, taken 28 days after the second AZD1222 dose. Written as DNA, the CDR3 is TGTGCCAGCAGCTTTAGCGGGGGCCTCTCCTACGAGCAGTACTTC. The encoded protein is CASSFSGGLSYEQYF.